This T cell receptor beta chain was recovered during a study of T cell responses to AZD1222 COVID-19 vaccine. Measured with immunoSEQ multiplex PCR; TCRdb has only the in-frame clones, and not every one. Counted here are around 110,000 clones, 92% occurring once; the ten biggest clones make up 1.6%. Trimming pared 0 bases from V and 4 bases from J, leaving 12 bases between. CDR1 is SGHNT, CDR2 YENEEA, per germline. The CDR3 consists of 15 residues. This TCR derives from an adult who received the AZD1222 COVID-19 vaccine. This sample comprised peripheral blood, obtained 28 days after the second AZD1222 dose. The genes are TRBV11-3 and TRBJ1-1; perhaps TRBD1 as D (5 bases). CDR3 coding DNA: TGTGCCAGCAGCTTAGAAGGGGAAAAGGGCACTGAAGCTTTCTTT. Translated, it gives CASSLEGEKGTEAFF.